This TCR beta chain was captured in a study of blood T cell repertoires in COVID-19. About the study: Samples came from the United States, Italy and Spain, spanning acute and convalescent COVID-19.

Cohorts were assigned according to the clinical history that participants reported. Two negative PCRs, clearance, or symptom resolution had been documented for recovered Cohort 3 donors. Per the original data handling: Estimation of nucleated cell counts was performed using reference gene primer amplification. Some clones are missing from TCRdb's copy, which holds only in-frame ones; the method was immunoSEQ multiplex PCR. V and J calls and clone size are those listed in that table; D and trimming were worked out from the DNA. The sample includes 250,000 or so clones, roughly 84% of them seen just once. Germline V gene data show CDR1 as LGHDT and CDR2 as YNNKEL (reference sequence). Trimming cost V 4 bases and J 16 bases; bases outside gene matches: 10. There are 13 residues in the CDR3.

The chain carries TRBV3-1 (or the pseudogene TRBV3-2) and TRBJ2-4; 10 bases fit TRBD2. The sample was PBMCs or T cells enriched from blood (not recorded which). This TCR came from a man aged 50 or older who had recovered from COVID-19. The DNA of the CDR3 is TGTGCCAGCAGCCCCTTAGCGGGGGGTCCTCGATACTTC. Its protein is CASSPLAGGPRYF.